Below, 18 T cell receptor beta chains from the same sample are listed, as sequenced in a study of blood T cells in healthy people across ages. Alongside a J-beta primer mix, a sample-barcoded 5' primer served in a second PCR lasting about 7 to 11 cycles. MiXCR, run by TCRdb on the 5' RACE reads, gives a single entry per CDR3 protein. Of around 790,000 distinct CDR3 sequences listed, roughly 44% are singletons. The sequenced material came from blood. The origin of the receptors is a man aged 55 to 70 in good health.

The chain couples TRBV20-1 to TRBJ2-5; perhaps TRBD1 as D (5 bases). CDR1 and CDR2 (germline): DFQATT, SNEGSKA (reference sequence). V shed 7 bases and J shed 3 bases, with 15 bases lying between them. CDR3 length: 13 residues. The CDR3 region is CSGTSRQKETQYF. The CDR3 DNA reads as TGCAGTGGGACGAGCAGACAGAAAGAGACCCAGTACTTC.

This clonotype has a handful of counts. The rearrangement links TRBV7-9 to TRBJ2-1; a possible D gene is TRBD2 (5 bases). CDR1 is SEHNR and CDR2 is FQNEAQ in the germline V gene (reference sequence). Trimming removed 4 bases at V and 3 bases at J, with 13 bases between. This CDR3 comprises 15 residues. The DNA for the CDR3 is TGTGCCAGCAGCTCGGGGAATATAGGCTACAATGAGCAGTTCTTC. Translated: CASSSGNIGYNEQFF.

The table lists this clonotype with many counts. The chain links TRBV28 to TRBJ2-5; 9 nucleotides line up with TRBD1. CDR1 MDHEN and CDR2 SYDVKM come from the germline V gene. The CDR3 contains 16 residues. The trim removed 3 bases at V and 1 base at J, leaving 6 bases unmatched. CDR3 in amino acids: CASSLTRDRAQETQYF. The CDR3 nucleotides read TGTGCCAGCAGTTTGACGAGGGACAGGGCCCAAGAGACCCAGTACTTC.

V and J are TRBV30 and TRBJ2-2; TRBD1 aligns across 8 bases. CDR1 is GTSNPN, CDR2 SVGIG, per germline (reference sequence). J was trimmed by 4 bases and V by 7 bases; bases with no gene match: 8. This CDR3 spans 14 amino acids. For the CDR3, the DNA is TGTGCCTCGCACGGACAGGGACCCACCGGGGAGCTGTTTTTT. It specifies CASHGQGPTGELFF.

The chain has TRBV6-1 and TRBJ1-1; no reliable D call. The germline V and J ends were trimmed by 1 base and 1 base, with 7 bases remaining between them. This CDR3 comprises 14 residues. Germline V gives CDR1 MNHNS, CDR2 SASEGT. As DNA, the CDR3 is TGTGCCAGCAGTGAAGGGACCTGGAACACTGAAGCTTTCTTT. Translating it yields CASSEGTWNTEAFF.

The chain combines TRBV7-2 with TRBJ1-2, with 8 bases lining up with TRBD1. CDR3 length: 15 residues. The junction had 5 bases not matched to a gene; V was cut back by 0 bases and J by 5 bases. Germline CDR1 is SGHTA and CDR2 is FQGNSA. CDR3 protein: CASSLADRGSYGYTF. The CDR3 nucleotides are TGTGCCAGCAGCTTAGCCGACAGGGGTAGTTATGGCTACACCTTC.

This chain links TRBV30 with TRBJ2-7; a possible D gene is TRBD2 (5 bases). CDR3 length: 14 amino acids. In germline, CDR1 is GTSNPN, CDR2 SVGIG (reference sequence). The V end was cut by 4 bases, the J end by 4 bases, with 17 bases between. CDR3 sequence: CAWTLKGWEYEQYF. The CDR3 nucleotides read TGTGCCTGGACCCTCAAAGGGTGGGAGTACGAGCAGTACTTC. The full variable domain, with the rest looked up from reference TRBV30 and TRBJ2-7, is SQTIHQWPATLVQPVGSPLSLECTVEGTSNPNLYWYRQAAGRGLQLLFYSVGIGQISSEVPQNLSASRPQDRQFILSSKKLLLSDSGFYLCAWTLKGWEYEQYFGPGTRLTVT.

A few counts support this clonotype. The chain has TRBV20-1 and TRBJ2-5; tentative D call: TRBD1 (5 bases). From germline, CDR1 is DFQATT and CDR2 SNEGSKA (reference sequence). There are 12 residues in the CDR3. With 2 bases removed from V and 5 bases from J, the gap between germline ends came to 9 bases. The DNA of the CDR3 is TGCAGTGCTAGACAGGGCTATGAGACCCAGTACTTC. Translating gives CSARQGYETQYF.

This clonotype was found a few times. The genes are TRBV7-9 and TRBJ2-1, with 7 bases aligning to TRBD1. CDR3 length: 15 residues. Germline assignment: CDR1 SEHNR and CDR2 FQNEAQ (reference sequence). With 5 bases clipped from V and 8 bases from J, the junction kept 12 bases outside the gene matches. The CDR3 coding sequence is TGTGCCAGCAGCACGGACAGGCTAATTAACCATGAGCAGTTCTTC. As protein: CASSTDRLINHEQFF. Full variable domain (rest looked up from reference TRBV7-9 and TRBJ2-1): DTGVSQNPRHKITKRGQNVTFRCDPISEHNRLYWYRQTLGQGPEFLTYFQNEAQLEKSRLLSDRFSAERPKGSFSTLEIQRTEQGDSAMYLCASSTDRLINHEQFFGPGTRLTVL.

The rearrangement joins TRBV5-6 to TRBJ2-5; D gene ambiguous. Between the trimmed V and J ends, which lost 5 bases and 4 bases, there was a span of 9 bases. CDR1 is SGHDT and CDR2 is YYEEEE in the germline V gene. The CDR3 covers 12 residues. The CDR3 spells CASRPASETQYF. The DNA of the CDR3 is TGTGCCAGCAGGCCCGCTTCAGAGACCCAGTACTTC.

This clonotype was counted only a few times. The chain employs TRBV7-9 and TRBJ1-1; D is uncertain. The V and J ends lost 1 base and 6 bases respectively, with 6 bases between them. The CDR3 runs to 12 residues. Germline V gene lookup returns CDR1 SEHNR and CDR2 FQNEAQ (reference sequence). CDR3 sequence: CASSLVNAEAFF. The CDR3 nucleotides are TGTGCCAGCAGCTTAGTTAACGCTGAAGCTTTCTTT.

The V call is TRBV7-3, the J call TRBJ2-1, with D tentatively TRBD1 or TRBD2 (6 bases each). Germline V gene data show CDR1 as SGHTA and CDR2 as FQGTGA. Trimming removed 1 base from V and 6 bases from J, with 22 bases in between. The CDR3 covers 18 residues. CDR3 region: CASSLKFPLGGRGNEQFF. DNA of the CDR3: TGTGCCAGCAGCTTAAAGTTTCCGTTGGGGGGCCGGGGCAATGAGCAGTTCTTC.

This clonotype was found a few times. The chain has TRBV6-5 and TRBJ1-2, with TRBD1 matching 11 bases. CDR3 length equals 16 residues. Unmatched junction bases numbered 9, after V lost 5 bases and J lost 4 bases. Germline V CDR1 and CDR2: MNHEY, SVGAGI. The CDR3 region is CASSHPWDRGFYGYTF. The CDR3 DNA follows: TGTGCCAGCAGTCACCCCTGGGACAGGGGGTTCTATGGCTACACCTTC.

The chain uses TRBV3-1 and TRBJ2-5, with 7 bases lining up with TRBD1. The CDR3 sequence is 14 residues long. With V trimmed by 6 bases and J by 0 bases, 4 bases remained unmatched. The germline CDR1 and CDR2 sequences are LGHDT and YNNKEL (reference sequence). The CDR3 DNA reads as TGTGCCAGCAGGCGGACAGGCTACCAAGAGACCCAGTACTTC. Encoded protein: CASRRTGYQETQYF.

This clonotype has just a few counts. CDR3 residues: CASSRGNNEQFF. The CDR3 DNA sequence: TGTGCCAGCAGTAGGGGGAACAATGAGCAGTTCTTC. The V call is TRBV6-5, the J call TRBJ2-1; a possible D gene is TRBD1 (6 bases). The CDR3 has 12 amino acids. Trimming took off 5 bases at V and 5 bases at J, with 7 bases between the two ends. Germline CDR1 and CDR2: MNHEY and SVGAGI.

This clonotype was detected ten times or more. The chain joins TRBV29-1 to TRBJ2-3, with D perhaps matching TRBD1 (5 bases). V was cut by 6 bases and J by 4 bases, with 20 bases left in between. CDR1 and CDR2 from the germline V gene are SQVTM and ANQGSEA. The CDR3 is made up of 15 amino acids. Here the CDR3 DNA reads TGCAGCGTGCAACAGAAGACAGTTTTATCAGATACGCAGTATTTT. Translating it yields CSVQQKTVLSDTQYF.

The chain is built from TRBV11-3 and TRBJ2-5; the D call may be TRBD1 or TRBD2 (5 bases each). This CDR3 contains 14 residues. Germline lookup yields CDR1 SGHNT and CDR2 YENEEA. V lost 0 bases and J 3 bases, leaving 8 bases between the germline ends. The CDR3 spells CASSLDGAKETQYF. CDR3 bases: TGTGCCAGCAGCTTAGACGGGGCCAAAGAGACCCAGTACTTC.

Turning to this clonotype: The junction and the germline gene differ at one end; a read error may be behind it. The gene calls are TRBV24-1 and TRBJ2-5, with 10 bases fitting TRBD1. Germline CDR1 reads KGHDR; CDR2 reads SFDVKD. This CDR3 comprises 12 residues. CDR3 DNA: TGCGCCACCAGTGATTTGGGACAGGGGCAGTACTTC. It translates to CATSDLGQGQYF.